These 30 T cell receptor beta chains originate from one sample sequenced in a study of blood T cells in healthy people across ages. A second PCR of roughly 7 to 11 cycles used a sample-barcoded 5' primer and a J-beta primer mix. TCRdb reanalysed the 5' RACE reads using MiXCR and keeps one entry per CDR3 protein. The sample carries about 1.1 million distinct CDR3 sequences, around two fifths recorded once. Sequencing was performed on blood. These receptors originate from a man between 18 and 35 years old in good health.

This clonotype occurred a few times. The V gene is TRBV24-1, the J gene TRBJ2-1; 9 nucleotides line up with TRBD2. Near its end, the DNA agrees better with TRBJ2-7, so the J call may be wrong. The V gene's germline CDR1 is KGHDR and CDR2 SFDVKD. This CDR3 spans 16 amino acids. This chain's CDR3 is CATSDRLAVSYNEQYF. CDR3 DNA sequence: TGTGCCACCAGTGATCGACTAGCGGTCTCCTACAATGAGCAGTACTTC.

The chain combines TRBV4-1 with TRBJ1-2, with unresolved D. The CDR3 is made up of 13 amino acids. Germline CDR1 is MGHRA and CDR2 is YSYEKL. Trimming left V 4 bases short and J 5 bases short, with 11 bases between. This chain's CDR3 is CASSPTAQYGYTF. CDR3 nucleotides: TGCGCCAGCAGCCCGACTGCGCAATATGGCTACACCTTC.

This clonotype was seen more than once but under ten times. The chain uses TRBV13 and TRBJ1-4, with 10 bases identical to TRBD1. The CDR3 is 16 amino acids. From germline, CDR1 is PRHDT and CDR2 FYEKMQ (reference sequence). Trimming removed 5 bases from V and 3 bases from J; junction bases left unmatched: 6. CDR3 sequence reads: CASSGRQGASNEKLFF. In DNA form, the CDR3 reads TGTGCCAGCAGCGGTCGACAGGGGGCGTCTAATGAAAAACTGTTTTTT.

This clonotype has a handful of counts. V usage is TRBV7-2 and J usage is TRBJ1-4, with 11 bases fitting TRBD1. With 5 bases clipped from V and 11 bases from J, the junction kept 10 bases outside the gene matches. Germline CDR1 reads SGHTA; CDR2 reads FQGNSA. The CDR3 runs to 15 residues. The CDR3 bases are TGTGCCAGCAGCATCGCCCCGGGACAGGGGGAGAAACTGTTTTTT. This gives the protein CASSIAPGQGEKLFF.

This clonotype was seen a handful of times. This sequence joins TRBV6-2 or TRBV6-3 and TRBJ1-2; 8 positions match TRBD1. The germline V gene encodes CDR1 MNHEY and CDR2 SVGEGT. The V segment lost 2 bases and the J segment 4 bases; nucleotides outside the gene matches: 9. The CDR3 contains 16 residues. CDR3 nucleotides: TGTGCCAGCAGTTACGGGGACAGGACCTCTAGCTATGGCTACACCTTC. This codes for CASSYGDRTSSYGYTF.

This clonotype was seen ten or more times. J is TRBJ1-2 and V is TRBV5-4; D ambiguous. CDR3 size: 11 residues. Germline V gives CDR1 SGHNT, CDR2 YYREEE (reference sequence). V was trimmed by 4 bases and J by 5 bases, leaving 6 bases between them. CDR3 amino acids: CASSKGYGYTF. Written as DNA, the CDR3 is TGTGCCAGCAGCAAGGGATATGGCTACACCTTC.

The CDR3 DNA follows: TGTGCCAGCAGCCATCCCGAAGGGGAAAAACTGTTTTTT. It specifies CASSHPEGEKLFF. The J gene is TRBJ1-4, the V gene TRBV3-1, with D hard to call. Germline CDR1 reads LGHDT; CDR2 reads YNNKEL (reference sequence). The CDR3 is made up of 13 amino acids. Trimming pared 3 bases from V and 8 bases from J, leaving 10 bases between.

This rearrangement joins TRBV12-3 or TRBV12-4 to TRBJ1-6, with a possible D match to TRBD1 (6 bases). This CDR3 spans 14 amino acids. Trimming pared 6 bases from V and 14 bases from J, leaving 20 bases between. DNA for the CDR3: TGTGCCAGCAGCCTAGCAGGGGCCCTCACAACCCTCCACTTT. Protein product: CASSLAGALTTLHF.

The sample holds a few counts of this clonotype. V is TRBV2 and J is TRBJ2-1; 12 bases align to TRBD2. After removal of 7 bases from V and 7 bases from J, the junction contained 2 bases not matched to a gene. This CDR3 has 13 amino acids. CDR1 is SNHLY, CDR2 FYNNEI, per germline. CDR3: CASTGLAGNEQFF. DNA for the CDR3: TGTGCCAGCACGGGACTAGCGGGTAATGAGCAGTTCTTC.

The sample holds a few counts of this clonotype. V gene TRBV27 combines with J gene TRBJ2-1; D possibly corresponds to TRBD2 (5 bases). Looked up from germline, CDR1 is MNHEY and CDR2 is SMNVEV (reference sequence). This CDR3 has 13 residues. The ends were cut back, 7 bases at V and 2 bases at J, with 9 bases in the middle. CDR3 amino acids: CASNSGPYNEQFF. The DNA of the CDR3 is TGTGCCAGCAACAGCGGTCCCTACAATGAGCAGTTCTTC.

The J gene is TRBJ2-3, the V gene TRBV7-9; TRBD2 aligns across 8 bases. V shed 7 bases, J shed 0 bases, and the junction held 15 bases outside the gene matches. The CDR3 loop spans 18 amino acids. Germline assignment: CDR1 SEHNR and CDR2 FQNEAQ (reference sequence). The DNA of the CDR3 is TGTGCCAGCATCAATCCCCCACCCACGGGGGGGAGCACAGATACGCAGTATTTT. Translating it yields CASINPPPTGGSTDTQYF.

This clonotype was seen more than once but under ten times. The chain links TRBV6-2 or TRBV6-3 to TRBJ1-5; D is uncertain. This CDR3 contains 16 residues. The V gene's germline CDR1 is MNHEY and CDR2 SVGEGT. V lost 6 bases, J lost 2 bases, and 17 bases lay in between. The CDR3 DNA follows: TGTGCCAGCAGCCCTTTGGGCGCCGGGGGCAATCAGCCCCAGCATTTT. Residues: CASSPLGAGGNQPQHF.

In its sample, this clonotype was seen many times. This chain uses TRBV3-1 with TRBJ1-5; D not resolved. V was pared by 1 base and J by 7 bases, with 14 bases between. CDR1 is LGHDT and CDR2 is YNNKEL in the germline V gene (reference sequence). The CDR3 spans 15 residues. DNA of the CDR3: TGTGCCAGCAGCCAAGGTCGGTTGGGCTTCCAGCCCCAGCATTTT. It yields the protein CASSQGRLGFQPQHF.

The V call is TRBV2, the J call TRBJ1-6, with D unresolved. Germline CDR1 is SNHLY and CDR2 is FYNNEI. V dropped 10 bases and J dropped 9 bases, with 19 bases sitting between them. This CDR3 spans 14 amino acids. The CDR3 sequence is CATALGRRTSPLHF. CDR3 DNA sequence: TGTGCCACCGCCCTAGGACGTAGAACTTCACCCCTCCACTTT. Full variable domain (rest looked up from reference TRBV2 and TRBJ1-6): EPEVTQTPSHQVTQMGQEVILRCVPISNHLYFYWYRQILGQKVEFLVSFYNNEISEKSEIFDDQFSVERPDGSNFTLKIRSTKLEDSAMYFCATALGRRTSPLHFGNGTRLTVT.

This clonotype was recorded a few times. The chain is built from TRBV18 and TRBJ2-7; perhaps TRBD1 as D (5 bases). The CDR3 consists of 12 residues. Per the germline V gene, CDR1 is KGHSH and CDR2 is LQKENI. Trimming left V 5 bases short and J 5 bases short, with 10 bases between. Here the CDR3 DNA reads TGTGCCAGCTCATCTACAGGCGACGAGCAGTACTTC. Translated: CASSSTGDEQYF. The entire variable domain, with the rest obtained from reference TRBV18 and TRBJ2-7, is as follows: NAGVMQNPRHLVRRRGQEARLRCSPMKGHSHVYWYRQLPEEGLKFMVYLQKENIIDESGMPKERFSAEFPKEGPSILRIQQVVRGDSAAYFCASSSTGDEQYFGPGTRLTVT.

This clonotype came up many times. The V gene is TRBV19, the J gene TRBJ2-7; 13 positions match TRBD2. This CDR3 is 16 amino acids long. V trimming: 8 bases; J trimming: 0 bases; junction bases outside the gene matches: 7. CDR1 is LNHDA, CDR2 SQIVND, per germline (reference sequence). CDR3 sequence: CASSRTSGGVSYEQYF. The CDR3, as DNA: TGTGCCAGTTCTCGGACTAGCGGGGGTGTCTCCTACGAGCAGTACTTC.

With respect to this clonotype: A much larger clone differs from this one at a single base, so this may be a read error. The chain has TRBV27 and TRBJ1-6; unclear D gene. The CDR3 loop spans 15 amino acids. The germline V gene has CDR1 MNHEY and CDR2 SMNVEV (reference sequence). The CDR3 reads CASSPSDPRDSPPHF. As DNA, the CDR3 is TGTGCCAGCAGTCCCTCAGACCCCAGAGACTCACCCCCCCACTTT.

This clonotype appeared many times. The CDR3 region is CSARGLGNEQFF. The CDR3, as DNA: TGCAGTGCTAGAGGTCTAGGGAATGAGCAGTTCTTC. The chain recombines TRBV20-1 with TRBJ2-1; D not certain. With 1 base removed from V and 7 bases from J, the gap between germline ends came to 8 bases. From germline, CDR1 is DFQATT and CDR2 SNEGSKA (reference sequence). The CDR3 runs 12 residues.

This clonotype was observed a handful of times. The chain couples TRBV5-6 to TRBJ2-3; 7 positions agree with TRBD1. The CDR3 totals 13 residues. Losses at the gene ends were 4 bases for V and 5 bases for J; bases not matched to a gene: 4. The germline gives CDR1 SGHDT, CDR2 YYEEEE. CDR3 sequence reads: CASSRGLGDTQYF. The DNA of the CDR3 is TGTGCCAGCAGCAGGGGGCTAGGAGATACGCAGTATTTT. Full variable domain (remainder filled in from reference TRBV5-6 and TRBJ2-3): DAGVTQSPTHLIKTRGQQVTLRCSPKSGHDTVSWYQQALGQGPQFIFQYYEEEERQRGNFPDRFSGHQFPNYSSELNVNALLLGDSALYLCASSRGLGDTQYFGPGTRLTVL.

V gene TRBV7-9 combines with J gene TRBJ1-1; the D is unclear. The CDR3 runs 13 residues. The V end lost 6 bases, the J end lost 4 bases, and 12 bases lay between the germline ends. Germline V lookup: CDR1 SEHNR, CDR2 FQNEAQ (reference sequence). CDR3 sequence reads: CASSQSSGTEAFF. The CDR3, as DNA: TGTGCCAGCAGTCAGTCCTCTGGCACTGAAGCTTTCTTT. Full variable domain (missing parts from reference TRBV7-9 and TRBJ1-1): DTGVSQNPRHKITKRGQNVTFRCDPISEHNRLYWYRQTLGQGPEFLTYFQNEAQLEKSRLLSDRFSAERPKGSFSTLEIQRTEQGDSAMYLCASSQSSGTEAFFGQGTRLTVV.

The sample holds one count of this clonotype. The chain has TRBV28 and TRBJ1-5; D is possibly TRBD1 (6 bases). From germline, CDR1 is MDHEN and CDR2 SYDVKM. The CDR3 has 15 amino acids. Trimming pared 5 bases from V and 2 bases from J, leaving 13 bases between. CDR3 region: CASSNREEGNQPQHF. The CDR3 DNA follows: TGTGCCAGCAGTAACAGGGAGGAGGGCAATCAGCCCCAGCATTTT.

The chain carries TRBV4-1 and TRBJ2-5, with D possibly being TRBD2 (5 bases). V lost 2 bases and J 5 bases, leaving 15 bases between the germline ends. Looked up from germline, CDR1 is MGHRA and CDR2 is YSYEKL. This CDR3 spans 15 amino acids. CDR3 region: CASSQWGETQETQYF. The DNA for the CDR3 is TGCGCCAGCAGCCAATGGGGAGAGACCCAGGAGACCCAGTACTTC.

The DNA for the CDR3 is TGTGCCAGCATGGGGTTACAAGAGACCCAGTACTTC. It encodes CASMGLQETQYF. The V call is TRBV6-5, the J call TRBJ2-5; unclear D gene. The CDR3 has 12 amino acids. The V end lost 7 bases, the J end lost 2 bases, and 8 bases lay between the germline ends. The germline gives CDR1 MNHEY, CDR2 SVGAGI.

The chain combines TRBV4-3 with TRBJ1-1; TRBD1 aligns across 8 bases. CDR1 is LGHNA and CDR2 is YSLEER in the germline V gene. With 2 bases clipped from V and 4 bases from J, the junction kept 9 bases outside the gene matches. The length of the CDR3 is 16 residues. CDR3 in amino acids: CASSQSPTGVLTEAFF. As DNA, the CDR3 is TGCGCCAGCAGCCAAAGTCCGACAGGGGTCCTCACTGAAGCTTTCTTT.

This clonotype has a handful of counts. The chain links TRBV9 to TRBJ1-5, with D uncertain. Trimming left V 2 bases short and J 3 bases short, with 12 bases between. This CDR3 is 15 amino acids long. Germline assignment: CDR1 SGDLS and CDR2 YYNGEE. CDR3 region: CASSVSDTSNQPQHF. The CDR3 DNA sequence: TGTGCCAGCAGCGTGAGTGACACCTCCAATCAGCCCCAGCATTTT.

This chain joins TRBV20-1 and TRBJ2-1; 8 positions agree with TRBD1. This CDR3 is built from 13 residues. The junction had 1 base not matched to a gene; V was cut back by 2 bases and J by 4 bases. CDR1 and CDR2 (germline): DFQATT, SNEGSKA (reference sequence). CDR3 DNA sequence: TGCAGTGCTAGACAGGGGGCTTACAATGAGCAGTTCTTC. This gives the protein CSARQGAYNEQFF.

The table lists this clonotype with a few counts. This chain uses TRBV7-2 with TRBJ1-2; no reliable D call. The CDR3 is 13 residues long. V was trimmed by 4 bases and J by 6 bases, leaving 12 bases between them. The V gene's germline CDR1 is SGHTA and CDR2 FQGNSA. CDR3 sequence: CASSSDKVDGYTF. The CDR3 nucleotides are TGTGCCAGCAGCTCCGACAAGGTGGATGGCTACACCTTC. Full variable domain (outside the CDR3, taken from reference TRBV7-2 and TRBJ1-2): GAGVSQSPSNKVTEKGKDVELRCDPISGHTALYWYRQSLGQGLEFLIYFQGNSAPDKSGLPSDRFSAERTGGSVSTLTIQRTQQEDSAVYLCASSSDKVDGYTFGSGTRLTVV.

The chain has TRBV5-1 and TRBJ1-2; D is ambiguous. The germline V gene encodes CDR1 SGHRS and CDR2 YFSETQ. The CDR3 length is 12 residues. V was trimmed by 3 bases and J by 8 bases, leaving 11 bases between them. In nucleotides, the CDR3 is TGCGCCAGCAGCTCGAGCCTGCGGGGCTACACCTTC. Its translation is CASSSSLRGYTF.

This clonotype has more than one count but fewer than ten. This sequence joins TRBV6-2 or TRBV6-3 and TRBJ2-7; D is uncertain. The V gene's germline CDR1 is MNHEY and CDR2 SVGEGT. The V end was cut by 4 bases, the J end by 0 bases, with 7 bases between. CDR3 length: 13 amino acids. The DNA for the CDR3 is TGTGCCAGCAGTTTTCACACCTCCTACGAGCAGTACTTC. Its translation is CASSFHTSYEQYF.

The chain couples TRBV20-1 to TRBJ1-2; D not certain. Germline values: CDR1 DFQATT, CDR2 SNEGSKA (reference sequence). Trimming cost V 0 bases and J 7 bases, with 12 bases left between them. The CDR3 loop spans 13 amino acids. CDR3: CSARDLVGGGYTF. For the CDR3, the DNA is TGCAGTGCTAGAGATTTAGTAGGTGGTGGCTACACCTTC.